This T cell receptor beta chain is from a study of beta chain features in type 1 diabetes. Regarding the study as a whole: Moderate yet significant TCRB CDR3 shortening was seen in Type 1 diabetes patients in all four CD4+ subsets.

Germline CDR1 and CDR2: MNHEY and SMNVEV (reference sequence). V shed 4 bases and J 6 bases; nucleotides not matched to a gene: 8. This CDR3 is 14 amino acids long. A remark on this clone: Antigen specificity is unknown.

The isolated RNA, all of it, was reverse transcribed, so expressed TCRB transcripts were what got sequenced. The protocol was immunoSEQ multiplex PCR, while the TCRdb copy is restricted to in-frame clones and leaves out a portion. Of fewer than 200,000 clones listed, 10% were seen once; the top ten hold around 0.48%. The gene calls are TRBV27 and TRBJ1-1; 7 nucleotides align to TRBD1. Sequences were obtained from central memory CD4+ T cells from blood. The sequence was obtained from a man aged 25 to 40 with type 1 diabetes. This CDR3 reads CASSSTGTAAEAFF. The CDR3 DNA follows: TGTGCCAGCAGTTCCACCGGGACAGCCGCTGAAGCTTTCTTT.